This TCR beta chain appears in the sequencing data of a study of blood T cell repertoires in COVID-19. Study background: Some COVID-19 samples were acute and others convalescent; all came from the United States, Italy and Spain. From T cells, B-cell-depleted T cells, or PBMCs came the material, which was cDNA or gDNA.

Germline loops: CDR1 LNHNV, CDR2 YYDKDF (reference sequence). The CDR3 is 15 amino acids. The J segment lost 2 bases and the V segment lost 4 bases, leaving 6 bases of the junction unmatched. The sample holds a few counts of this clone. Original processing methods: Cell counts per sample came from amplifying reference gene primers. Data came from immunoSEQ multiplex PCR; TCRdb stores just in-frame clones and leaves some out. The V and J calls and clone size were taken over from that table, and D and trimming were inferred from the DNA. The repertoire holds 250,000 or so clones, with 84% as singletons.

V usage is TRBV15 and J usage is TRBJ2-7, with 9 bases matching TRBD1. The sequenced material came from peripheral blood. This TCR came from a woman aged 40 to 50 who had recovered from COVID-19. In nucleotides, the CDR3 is TGTGCCACCAGCACCCGGACAGGGGTCCCCTACGAGCAGTACTTC. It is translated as CATSTRTGVPYEQYF.